A single sample gave rise to the 31 T cell receptor beta chains below, sequenced in a study of blood T cells in healthy people across ages. The second PCR ran roughly 6 to 11 cycles with a sample-barcoded 5' primer and J-beta primers. Each CDR3 protein gets one entry after TCRdb re-called the 5' RACE reads with MiXCR. The table shows around 1,500,000 distinct CDR3 sequences, with roughly 27% occurring only once. Sequenced sample: blood. Source of these receptors: a woman in her twenties or thirties in good health.

This clonotype was counted ten times or more. The chain is built from TRBV20-1 and TRBJ2-3; D not certain. This CDR3 comprises 13 residues. Germline-derived CDR1 and CDR2 are DFQATT and SNEGSKA (reference sequence). The germline V and J ends were trimmed by 3 bases and 2 bases, with 9 bases remaining between them. CDR3 sequence: CSARDQSTDTQYF. In nucleotides, the CDR3 is TGCAGTGCTAGGGACCAATCCACAGATACGCAGTATTTT.

A remark on this clonotype: A read error may be the cause here, since a much bigger clone is one base away. The CDR3 coding sequence is TGTGTCAGCAGTCAGGTCAGGGGGAATGAGCAGTTCTTC. Translated, it gives CVSSQVRGNEQFF. The chain recombines TRBV12-3 or TRBV12-4 with TRBJ2-1; 7 bases are a match to TRBD1. The length of the CDR3 is 13 residues.

This clonotype was observed a handful of times. The chain carries TRBV7-2 and TRBJ1-1; perhaps TRBD1 as D (5 bases). Germline assignment: CDR1 SGHTA and CDR2 FQGNSA. The germline V and J ends were trimmed by 7 bases and 3 bases, with 12 bases remaining between them. The CDR3 loop spans 13 amino acids. Here the CDR3 reads CASTAKGDTEAFF. Written as DNA, the CDR3 is TGTGCCAGCACCGCGAAAGGGGACACTGAAGCTTTCTTT.

The rearrangement uses TRBV7-2 and TRBJ2-7; 11 bases align to TRBD2. The CDR3 consists of 18 residues. The germline gives CDR1 SGHTA, CDR2 FQGNSA. The junction had 18 bases not matched to a gene; V was cut back by 5 bases and J by 6 bases. DNA of the CDR3: TGTGCCAGCAGCCAAATTTTAGCGGGAGGGCCTGGGGCGAGCGAGCAGTACTTC. Translating gives CASSQILAGGPGASEQYF.

This chain uses TRBV18 with TRBJ1-2; weak D call: TRBD1 (6 bases). V shed 6 bases and J shed 4 bases, with 15 bases lying between them. This CDR3 contains 14 residues. CDR1 KGHSH and CDR2 LQKENI come from the germline V gene. The chain's CDR3 is CASSGGGPGYGYTF. CDR3 DNA: TGTGCCAGCTCCGGCGGGGGCCCGGGCTATGGCTACACCTTC.

This clonotype was recorded many times. The chain carries TRBV27 and TRBJ2-7; 10 bases are shared with TRBD2. Germline CDR1 is MNHEY and CDR2 is SMNVEV (reference sequence). V trimming: 8 bases; J trimming: 3 bases; junction bases outside the gene matches: 7. CDR3 length: 14 amino acids. CDR3 DNA sequence: TGTGCCAGCCGACTGACTAGCGGGCTCTACGAGCAGTACTTC. Translated: CASRLTSGLYEQYF.

This clonotype was counted a few times. A much larger clone differs by one base, so this may be a read error. The V gene is TRBV29-1, the J gene TRBJ2-6, with D possibly matching TRBD1 (6 bases). Per the germline V gene, CDR1 is SQVTM and CDR2 is ANQGSEA. This CDR3 spans 15 amino acids. CDR3 sequence (DNA): TGCAGCGTCGGGGACGGGCCTCTGGGGGCCGACGTCCTGACTTTC. The encoded protein is CSVGDGPLGADVLTF.

Many counts were recorded for this clonotype. V gene TRBV7-2 combines with J gene TRBJ2-5; TRBD2 matches 13 bases. V lost 5 bases, J lost 4 bases, and 4 bases stayed unmatched. CDR1 is SGHTA and CDR2 is FQGNSA in the germline V gene. This CDR3 region has 15 residues. DNA for the CDR3: TGTGCCAGCAGCCCTAGACTAGCGGGAGGAGAGACCCAGTACTTC. Translation gives CASSPRLAGGETQYF.

Details on this clonotype: One end of the junction fails to match germline, which may point to a read error. The V call is TRBV12-3 or TRBV12-4, the J call TRBJ1-5; D might be TRBD1 (5 bases). This CDR3 has 13 amino acids. The CDR3 sequence is CAGSWTPNQPQHF. The CDR3 region has the DNA TGTGCCGGCAGTTGGACACCCAATCAGCCCCAGCATTTT.

Comments on this clonotype: At one end, the junction sequence differs from germline, possibly due to a read error. The rearrangement uses TRBV28 and TRBJ1-4; possible D gene TRBD1, 6 bases. Germline CDR1 reads MDHEN; CDR2 reads SYDVKM. This CDR3 is built from 14 residues. The CDR3 sequence: CASSFGQLKEKRFF. CDR3 sequence (DNA): TGTGCCAGCAGCTTTGGACAGTTAAAGGAAAAACGGTTTTTT. The full variable domain, with the rest looked up from reference TRBV28 and TRBJ1-4, is DVKVTQSSRYLVKRTGEKVFLECVQDMDHENMFWYRQDPGLGLRLIYFSYDVKMKEKGDIPEGYSVSREKKERFSLILESASTNQTSMYLCASSFGQLKEKRFFGSGTQLSVL.

This clonotype appeared a few times. The gene calls are TRBV20-1 and TRBJ2-7, with D maybe TRBD2 (5 bases). The CDR3 loop spans 14 amino acids. V was cut by 6 bases and J by 2 bases, with 17 bases left in between. CDR1 and CDR2 (germline): DFQATT, SNEGSKA (reference sequence). The chain's CDR3 is CSALGRRPPYEQYF. CDR3 coding DNA: TGCAGTGCCCTCGGTCGGAGGCCTCCCTACGAGCAGTACTTC.

The table lists this clonotype with a few counts. The chain recombines TRBV5-1 with TRBJ1-2; D is unresolved. This CDR3 has 14 amino acids. Germline CDR1 and CDR2: SGHRS and YFSETQ. The V end was cut by 3 bases, the J end by 2 bases, with 11 bases between. The CDR3 sequence: CASSSEGGNYGYTF. CDR3 nucleotides: TGCGCCAGCAGCTCTGAGGGAGGCAACTATGGCTACACCTTC.

The sample holds a few counts of this clonotype. The chain employs TRBV7-3 and TRBJ2-1; D possibly matches TRBD1 or TRBD2 (5 bases each). The V gene lost 5 bases and the J gene lost 10 bases, with 18 bases spanning the gap. The CDR3 runs to 14 residues. Germline CDR1 reads SGHTA; CDR2 reads FQGTGA. CDR3 bases: TGTGCCAGCAGCAGCCCCGGGGCTTTTAGCGAGCAGTTCTTC. Translating gives CASSSPGAFSEQFF.

The chain employs TRBV5-1 and TRBJ1-2; tentative D call: TRBD1 (6 bases). Trimming removed 9 bases at V and 11 bases at J, with 26 bases between. The CDR3 runs 14 residues. Germline values: CDR1 SGHRS, CDR2 YFSETQ. CDR3 region: CAIPGHLDELNYTF. The CDR3 nucleotides are TGCGCCATCCCGGGACACCTAGACGAACTCAATTACACCTTC.

This clonotype was observed a few times. The chain couples TRBV25-1 to TRBJ1-2; 11 bases agree with TRBD1. V was clipped by 8 bases and J by 2 bases; unmatched bases: 1. Germline CDR1 MGHDK, CDR2 SYGVNS. This CDR3 spans 13 amino acids. The DNA of the CDR3 is TGTGCCAGCGGACAGGGGGCGAACTATGGCTACACCTTC. This gives the protein CASGQGANYGYTF.

The rearrangement links TRBV6-5 to TRBJ2-7, with D tentatively TRBD2 (5 bases). Germline V CDR1 and CDR2: MNHEY, SVGAGI. V gave up 8 bases and J gave up 7 bases, with 24 bases separating them. CDR3 length: 15 amino acids. The CDR3 reads CASRLSSGAYNEQYF. CDR3 DNA: TGTGCCAGCCGACTGTCGAGCGGCGCCTACAATGAGCAGTACTTC.

The rearrangement uses TRBV2 and TRBJ1-5; possibly TRBD1 for D (6 bases). The CDR3 is 14 amino acids. V gave up 5 bases and J gave up 7 bases, with 15 bases separating them. Per germline, CDR1 SNHLY and CDR2 FYNNEI. As DNA, the CDR3 is TGTGCCAGCAGTCTGGACAGCTCGGGGCAGCCCCAGCATTTT. This encodes CASSLDSSGQPQHF.

The V and J genes are TRBV4-1 and TRBJ1-1; tentative D call: TRBD1 (6 bases). The CDR3 is 15 amino acids. Trimming cost V 2 bases and J 4 bases, with 14 bases left between them. CDR1 is MGHRA and CDR2 is YSYEKL in the germline V gene. CDR3 region: CASSQLTGAATEAFF. The CDR3 region has the DNA TGCGCCAGCAGCCAATTGACAGGAGCCGCCACTGAAGCTTTCTTT.

This chain uses TRBV5-5 with TRBJ2-1; maybe TRBD2 (5 bases). CDR1 and CDR2 (germline): SGHKS, YYEKEE (reference sequence). The V and J ends lost 1 base and 12 bases respectively, with 11 bases between them. This CDR3 is built from 12 residues. The chain's CDR3 is CASSLTGKRQFF. The CDR3 region has the DNA TGTGCCAGCAGCTTGACCGGGAAGAGGCAGTTCTTC. The variable domain in full, with the rest retrieved from reference TRBV5-5 and TRBJ2-1, is DAGVTQSPTHLIKTRGQQVTLRCSPISGHKSVSWYQQVLGQGPQFIFQYYEKEERGRGNFPDRFSARQFPNYSSELNVNALLLGDSALYLCASSLTGKRQFFGPGTRLTVL.

This clonotype was detected once. The gene calls are TRBV18 and TRBJ2-1; D is possibly TRBD2 (5 bases). The CDR3 has 16 amino acids. Trimming shortened V by 6 bases and J by 7 bases, and 22 bases separated the two germline ends. The V gene's germline CDR1 is KGHSH and CDR2 LQKENI. The CDR3 spells CASSTRVAGEMNEQFF. The CDR3 nucleotides read TGTGCCAGCTCGACTCGCGTTGCGGGTGAAATGAATGAGCAGTTCTTC.

This clonotype occurred a few times. J is TRBJ2-7 and V is TRBV28; 8 nucleotides line up with TRBD1. With V trimmed by 8 bases and J by 0 bases, 15 bases remained unmatched. The germline V gene encodes CDR1 MDHEN and CDR2 SYDVKM. The CDR3 sequence is 17 residues long. In nucleotides, the CDR3 is TGTGCCAGCCGCGGAGGACAGGGAAGAGGGAGCTCCTACGAGCAGTACTTC. This codes for CASRGGQGRGSSYEQYF.

The table lists this clonotype with a count of one. The chain's CDR3 is CSAPGTGTSTDTQYF. The CDR3 nucleotides are TGCAGTGCGCCGGGGACAGGGACTAGCACAGATACGCAGTATTTT. The chain recombines TRBV20-1 with TRBJ2-3, with 9 bases identical to TRBD1. The germline gives CDR1 DFQATT, CDR2 SNEGSKA (reference sequence). Trimming removed 6 bases from V and 0 bases from J; junction bases left unmatched: 7. CDR3 size: 15 residues.

This clonotype was found a few times. The chain has TRBV7-2 and TRBJ1-4; tentative D call: TRBD1 (6 bases). Germline V gene data show CDR1 as SGHTA and CDR2 as FQGNSA. This CDR3 has 16 amino acids. Trimming took off 1 base at V and 8 bases at J, with 17 bases between the two ends. DNA for the CDR3: TGTGCCAGCAGCTTAGTACTCCGGGGGCGAGAAGAAAAACTGTTTTTT. Residues: CASSLVLRGREEKLFF.

V is TRBV12-3 or TRBV12-4 and J is TRBJ2-3, with TRBD1 identical over 7 bases. The CDR3 is 16 residues long. The V gene end was trimmed by 4 bases and the J gene end by 2 bases; junction bases not matched to a gene: 9. The CDR3 DNA sequence: TGTGCCAGCAGTTCGGGACAGACTACCGCCACAGATACGCAGTATTTT. Amino acids: CASSSGQTTATDTQYF.

This chain links TRBV7-2 with TRBJ2-6; D not resolved. In germline, CDR1 is SGHTA, CDR2 FQGNSA. CDR3 length equals 17 residues. V lost 0 bases and J lost 3, with 12 bases in between. CDR3 region: CASSLAPPSYGANVLTF. In DNA, the CDR3 is TGTGCCAGCAGCTTAGCGCCTCCATCGTATGGGGCCAACGTCCTGACTTTC.

CDR3 nucleotide sequence: TGTGCCAGCTCACTACCGGAGACAATGAACACTGAAGCTTTCTTT. It translates to CASSLPETMNTEAFF. V usage is TRBV18 and J usage is TRBJ1-1; D gene uncertain. V gave up 4 bases and J gave up 0 bases, with 12 bases separating them. CDR1 is KGHSH and CDR2 is LQKENI in the germline V gene. This CDR3 region has 15 residues.

In its sample, this clonotype was seen many times. This chain connects TRBV29-1 to TRBJ2-5; a possible D gene is TRBD2 (6 bases). Germline V lookup: CDR1 SQVTM, CDR2 ANQGSEA. The CDR3 totals 14 residues. The germline V and J ends were trimmed by 2 bases and 1 base, with 11 bases remaining between them. The CDR3 sequence: CSVEFRGTQETQYF. As DNA, the CDR3 is TGCAGCGTTGAATTCCGGGGGACCCAAGAGACCCAGTACTTC.

This clonotype appeared a few times. The chain couples TRBV7-2 to TRBJ2-4; a possible D gene is TRBD1 (5 bases). The J call may be mistaken, given a closer DNA end match to TRBJ2-5. Germline assignment: CDR1 SGHTA and CDR2 FQGNSA. The CDR3 covers 14 residues. Here the CDR3 DNA reads TGTGCCAGTGCTGCAGGGCGGTTCCAAGAGACCCAGTACTTC. Translating it yields CASAAGRFQETQYF.

Turning to this clonotype: One junction end does not reproduce the germline sequence, and a read error may be involved. V and J are TRBV9 and TRBJ2-1; D unclear. The length of the CDR3 is 14 residues. CDR1 and CDR2 from the germline V gene are SGDLS and YYNGEE. The CDR3 DNA follows: TGTACCAGCAGCTTAGAGAGCACCTACGATGAGCAGTTCTTC. Amino acid sequence: CTSSLESTYDEQFF.

This clonotype appeared a few times. The V gene is TRBV6-6, the J gene TRBJ2-3, with D possibly matching TRBD2 (5 bases). Trimming left V 8 bases short and J 4 bases short, with 19 bases between. CDR3 size: 15 residues. The germline gives CDR1 MNHNY, CDR2 SVGAGI (reference sequence). The CDR3 here is CASSRIAIEADTQYF. The CDR3 nucleotides are TGTGCCAGCTCCCGGATAGCGATTGAGGCAGATACGCAGTATTTT.

CDR3 amino acids: CASSPDRVVYF. CDR3 in DNA: TGTGCCAGCAGTCCGGACAGGGTTGTGTACTTC. The chain links TRBV12-3 or TRBV12-4 to TRBJ2-4; 8 nucleotides match TRBD1. Trimming removed 5 bases from V and 15 bases from J; junction bases left unmatched: 6. The CDR3 totals 11 residues.